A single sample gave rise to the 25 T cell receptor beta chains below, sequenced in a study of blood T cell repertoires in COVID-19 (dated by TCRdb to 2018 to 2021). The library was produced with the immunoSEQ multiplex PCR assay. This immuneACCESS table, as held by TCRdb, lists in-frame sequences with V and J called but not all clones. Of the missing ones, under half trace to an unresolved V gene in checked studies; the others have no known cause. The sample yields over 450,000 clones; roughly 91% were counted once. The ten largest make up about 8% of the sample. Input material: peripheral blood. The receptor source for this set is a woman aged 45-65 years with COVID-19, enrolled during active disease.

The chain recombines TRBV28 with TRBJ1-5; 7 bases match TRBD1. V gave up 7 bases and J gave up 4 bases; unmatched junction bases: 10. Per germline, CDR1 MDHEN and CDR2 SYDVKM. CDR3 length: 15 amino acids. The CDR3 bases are TGTGCCAGCACCGTAACAGGGGAGGTTAATCAGCCCCAGCATTTT. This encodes CASTVTGEVNQPQHF.

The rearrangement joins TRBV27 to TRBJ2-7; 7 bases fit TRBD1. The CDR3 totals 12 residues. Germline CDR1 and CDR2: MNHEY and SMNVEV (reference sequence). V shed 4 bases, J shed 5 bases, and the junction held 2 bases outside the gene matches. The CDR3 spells CASSSTGNEQYF. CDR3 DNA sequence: TGTGCCAGCAGTTCGACAGGGAACGAGCAGTACTTC.

Written as DNA, the CDR3 is TGCGCCAGCAGCGACCTAGCGGGGTCGGTCAATGAGCAGTTCTTC. Its translation is CASSDLAGSVNEQFF. The J gene is TRBJ2-1, the V gene TRBV10-1; TRBD2 agrees at 9 bases. Trimming at V came to 6 bases and at J to 6 bases, leaving 9 bases not matched to a gene. This CDR3 spans 15 amino acids. Germline assignment: CDR1 WNHNN and CDR2 SYGVQD (reference sequence).

CDR3 loop: CASSLKLQGAHTEAFF. DNA for the CDR3: TGTGCCAGCAGCTTGAAGCTTCAGGGGGCGCACACTGAAGCTTTCTTT. The V and J genes are TRBV5-6 and TRBJ1-1; 8 nucleotides match TRBD1. V lost 1 base to trimming and J lost 3 bases; unmatched junction nucleotides: 8. CDR1 SGHDT and CDR2 YYEEEE come from the germline V gene. The CDR3 has 16 amino acids.

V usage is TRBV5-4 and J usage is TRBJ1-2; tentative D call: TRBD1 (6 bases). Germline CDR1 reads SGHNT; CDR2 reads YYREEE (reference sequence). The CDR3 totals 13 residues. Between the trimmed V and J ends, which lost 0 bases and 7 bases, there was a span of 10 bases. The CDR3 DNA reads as TGTGCCAGCAGCTTGGACAGGGACGGTGGCTACACCTTC. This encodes CASSLDRDGGYTF.

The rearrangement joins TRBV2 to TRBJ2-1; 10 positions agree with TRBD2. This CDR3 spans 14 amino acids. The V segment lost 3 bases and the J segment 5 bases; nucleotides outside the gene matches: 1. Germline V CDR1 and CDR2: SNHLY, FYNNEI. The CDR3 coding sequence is TGTGCCAGCAGTGACACTAGCGGGAACAATGAGCAGTTCTTC. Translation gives CASSDTSGNNEQFF. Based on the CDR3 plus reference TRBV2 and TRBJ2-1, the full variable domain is EPEVTQTPSHQVTQMGQEVILRCVPISNHLYFYWYRQILGQKVEFLVSFYNNEISEKSEIFDDQFSVERPDGSNFTLKIRSTKLEDSAMYFCASSDTSGNNEQFFGPGTRLTVL.

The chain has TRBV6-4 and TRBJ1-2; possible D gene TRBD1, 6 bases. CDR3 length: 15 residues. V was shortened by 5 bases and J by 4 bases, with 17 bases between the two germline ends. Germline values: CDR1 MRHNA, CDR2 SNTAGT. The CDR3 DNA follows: TGTGCCAGCAGTAACCGGGACACCGACCGCTATGGCTACACCTTC. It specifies CASSNRDTDRYGYTF.

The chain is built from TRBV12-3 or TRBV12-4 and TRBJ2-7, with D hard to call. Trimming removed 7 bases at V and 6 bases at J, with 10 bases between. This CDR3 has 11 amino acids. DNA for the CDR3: TGTGCCAGCACCTGGGCTGGCGAGCAGTACTTC. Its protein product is CASTWAGEQYF.

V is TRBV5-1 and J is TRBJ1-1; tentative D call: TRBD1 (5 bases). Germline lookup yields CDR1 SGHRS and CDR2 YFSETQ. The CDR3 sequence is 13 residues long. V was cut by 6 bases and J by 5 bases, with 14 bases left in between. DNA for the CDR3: TGCGCCAGCACCGGCTCAGGGAAAACTGAAGCTTTCTTT. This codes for CASTGSGKTEAFF.

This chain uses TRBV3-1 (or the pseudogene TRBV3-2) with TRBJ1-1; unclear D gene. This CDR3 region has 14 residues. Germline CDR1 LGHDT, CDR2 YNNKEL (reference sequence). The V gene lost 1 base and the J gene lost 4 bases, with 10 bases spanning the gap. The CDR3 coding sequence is TGTGCCAGCAGCCAAGTCCCGGCAGGCACTGAAGCTTTCTTT. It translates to CASSQVPAGTEAFF.

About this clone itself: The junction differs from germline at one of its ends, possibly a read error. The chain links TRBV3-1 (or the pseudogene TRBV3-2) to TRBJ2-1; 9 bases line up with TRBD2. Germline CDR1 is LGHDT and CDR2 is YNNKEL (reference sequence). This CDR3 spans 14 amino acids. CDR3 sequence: CASNQAGGNNEQFF. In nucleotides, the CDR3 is TGTGCCAGCAACCAAGCGGGGGGTAACAATGAGCAGTTCTTC.

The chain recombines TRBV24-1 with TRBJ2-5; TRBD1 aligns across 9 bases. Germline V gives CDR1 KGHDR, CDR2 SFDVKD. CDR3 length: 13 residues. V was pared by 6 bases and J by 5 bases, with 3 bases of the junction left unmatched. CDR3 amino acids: CATSTGGLETQYF. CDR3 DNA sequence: TGTGCCACCAGTACAGGGGGCCTGGAGACCCAGTACTTC.

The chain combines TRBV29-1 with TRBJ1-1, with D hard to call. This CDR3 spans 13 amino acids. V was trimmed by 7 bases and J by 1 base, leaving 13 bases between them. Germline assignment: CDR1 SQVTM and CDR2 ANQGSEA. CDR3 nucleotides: TGCAGCGGTAGTCTTGAGCGGAACACTGAAGCTTTCTTT. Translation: CSGSLERNTEAFF.

CDR3 region: CASQGGYTF. For the CDR3, the DNA is TGTGCCAGTCAGGGAGGCTACACCTTC. This sequence joins TRBV6-6 and TRBJ1-2; a possible D gene is TRBD1 (5 bases). From germline, CDR1 is MNHNY and CDR2 SVGAGI (reference sequence). This CDR3 has 9 amino acids. Trimming cost V 9 bases and J 8 bases, with 7 bases left between them.

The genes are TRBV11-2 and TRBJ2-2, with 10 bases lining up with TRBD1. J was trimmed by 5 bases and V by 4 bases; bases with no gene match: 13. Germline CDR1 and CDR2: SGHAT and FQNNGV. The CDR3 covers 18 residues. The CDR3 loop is CASSSHPGQGRRTGELFF. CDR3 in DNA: TGTGCCAGCAGCTCCCACCCGGGACAGGGGAGAAGGACCGGGGAGCTGTTTTTT.

The CDR3 DNA follows: TGTGCCAGCAGTTACTCGTTCCTCTCTGGAAACACCATATATTTT. Translation: CASSYSFLSGNTIYF. The chain combines TRBV6-5 with TRBJ1-3, with D hard to call. This CDR3 contains 15 residues. Germline V gene data show CDR1 as MNHEY and CDR2 as SVGAGI. V was cut by 0 bases and J by 0 bases, with 6 bases left in between.

Written as DNA, the CDR3 is TGTGCCTGGAGTGACAGGATCTCCTACAATGAGCAGTTCTTC. Its translation is CAWSDRISYNEQFF. The rearrangement uses TRBV30 and TRBJ2-1, with D possibly TRBD1 on 5 matching bases. The ends were cut back, 1 base at V and 0 bases at J, with 7 bases in the middle. Germline loops: CDR1 GTSNPN, CDR2 SVGIG (reference sequence). This CDR3 is built from 14 residues.

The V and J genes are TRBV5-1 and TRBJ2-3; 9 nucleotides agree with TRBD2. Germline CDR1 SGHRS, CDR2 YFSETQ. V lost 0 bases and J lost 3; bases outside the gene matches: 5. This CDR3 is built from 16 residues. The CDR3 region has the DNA TGCGCCAGCAGCTTGGCCAGCGGGGGGAAAACAGATACGCAGTATTTT. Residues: CASSLASGGKTDTQYF.

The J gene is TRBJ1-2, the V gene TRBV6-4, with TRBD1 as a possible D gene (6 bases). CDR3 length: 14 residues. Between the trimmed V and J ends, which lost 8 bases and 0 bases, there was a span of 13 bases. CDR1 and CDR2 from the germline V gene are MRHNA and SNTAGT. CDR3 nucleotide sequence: TGTGCCAGCCGCTGGACAGCTTCTAACTATGGCTACACCTTC. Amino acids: CASRWTASNYGYTF.

The CDR3 spells CASSLGQSPGYTF. In DNA form, the CDR3 reads TGCGCCAGCAGCTTGGGACAGTCCCCTGGCTACACCTTC. The chain combines TRBV5-1 with TRBJ1-2, with D perhaps matching TRBD1 (5 bases). The CDR3 is 13 residues long. V gave up 0 bases and J gave up 7 bases, with 10 bases separating them. Germline CDR1 SGHRS, CDR2 YFSETQ.

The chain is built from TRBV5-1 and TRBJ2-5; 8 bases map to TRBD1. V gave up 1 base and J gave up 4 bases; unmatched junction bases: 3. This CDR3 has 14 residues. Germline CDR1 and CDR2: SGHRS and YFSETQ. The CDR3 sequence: CASSLTGGIETQYF. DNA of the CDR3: TGCGCCAGCAGCTTGACAGGGGGGATAGAGACCCAGTACTTC. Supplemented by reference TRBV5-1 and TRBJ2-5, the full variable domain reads KAGVTQTPRYLIKTRGQQVTLSCSPISGHRSVSWYQQTPGQGLQFLFEYFSETQRNKGNFPGRFSGRQFSNSRSEMNVSTLELGDSALYLCASSLTGGIETQYFGPGTRLLVL.

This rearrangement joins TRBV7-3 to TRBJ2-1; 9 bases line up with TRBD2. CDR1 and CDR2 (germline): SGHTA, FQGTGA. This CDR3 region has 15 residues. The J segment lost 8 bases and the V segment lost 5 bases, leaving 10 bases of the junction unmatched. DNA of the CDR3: TGTGCCAGCAGCCCGGAGCCGGGACTAGCATATGAGCAGTTCTTC. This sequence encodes CASSPEPGLAYEQFF.

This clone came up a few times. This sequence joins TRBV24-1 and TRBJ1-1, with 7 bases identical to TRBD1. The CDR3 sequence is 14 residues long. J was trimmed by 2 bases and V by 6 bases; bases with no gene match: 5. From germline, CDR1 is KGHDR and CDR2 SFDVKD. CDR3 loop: CATSKTGANTEAFF. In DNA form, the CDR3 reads TGTGCCACCAGTAAAACAGGGGCAAACACTGAAGCTTTCTTT.

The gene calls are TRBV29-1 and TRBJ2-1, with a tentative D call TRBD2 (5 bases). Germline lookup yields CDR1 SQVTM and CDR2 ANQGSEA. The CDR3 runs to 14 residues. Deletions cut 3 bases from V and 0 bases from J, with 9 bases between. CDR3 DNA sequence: TGCAGCGTTGAGTCCGGGAACTCCTACAATGAGCAGTTCTTC. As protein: CSVESGNSYNEQFF.

Here the CDR3 DNA reads TGTGCCAGCAGCCATTCTCAGGGGGCAGGTGGCTACACCTTC. It codes for CASSHSQGAGGYTF. The genes are TRBV14 and TRBJ1-2, with 8 bases identical to TRBD1. Trimming at V came to 3 bases and at J to 7 bases, leaving 7 bases not matched to a gene. CDR1 is SGHDN, CDR2 FVKESK, per germline. This CDR3 has 14 amino acids.